This T cell receptor beta chain was found in a study of blood T cell repertoires in COVID-19. The CDR3 is made up of 12 amino acids. Trimming stripped 5 bases from V and 5 bases from J, with 6 bases between. TCRdb keeps only in-frame clones here, not all; method: immunoSEQ multiplex PCR. Found here are around 250,000 clones, approximately 85% of them singletons; the top ten hold 1.9%. This clone was found once. The chain is built from TRBV12-3 or TRBV12-4 and TRBJ2-2; D call uncertain. The sequenced sample consisted of PBMCs or T cells enriched from blood (not recorded which). This receptor was identified in a woman in her forties or fifties who had recovered from COVID-19. The CDR3 coding sequence is TGTGCCAGCAGTACCCGGACCGGGGAGCTGTTTTTT. Translation gives CASSTRTGELFF.